This TCR beta chain was identified during a study of shared clonotypes between healthy human individuals. Method: immunoSEQ multiplex PCR; TCRdb's copy keeps in-frame clones and lacks some. The repertoire holds 2.3 million or so clones, with roughly 93% as singletons. Sequenced sample: naive CD4+ T cells from PBMCs. Subset reported: CD45RA+ positively selected. The TCR sequence derives from a man between 18 and 29 years old in good health. Some clones in this sample may be carry-over from other donors' samples.

As DNA, the CDR3 is TGTGCCAGCCGGGCCGGACTAGTCTACGAGCAGTACTTC. It is translated as CASRAGLVYEQYF. The rearrangement uses TRBV6-5 and TRBJ2-7; 7 nucleotides match TRBD2. The CDR3 has 13 amino acids. Germline trimming cut 8 bases from V and 3 bases from J; bases unmatched to any gene: 7. Germline V gene sequence: CDR1 MNHEY, CDR2 SVGAGI.